This section outlines one TCR beta chain sequence together with its context. This same CDR3 is encoded by further DNA sequences in the sample. Primers for the PCR totalled 60 Vbeta and 13 Jbeta. Sequencing used immunoSEQ multiplex PCR; TCRdb keeps in-frame clones, though not all of them. The sample includes 160,000 or so clones, around 81% of them seen just once. The data originate from a study of cytomegalovirus exposure and HLA in healthy donors. CDR1 and CDR2 (germline): SGHTA, FQGNSA. Trimming at V came to 5 bases and at J to 4 bases, leaving 4 bases not matched to a gene. CDR3 length: 13 amino acids.

The sequencing input was PBMCs. The sequence derives from a man in his forties in good health and CMV-seronegative. The rearrangement links TRBV7-2 to TRBJ1-2; 7 bases align to TRBD1. The CDR3 nucleotides are TGTGCCAGCAGCCCGGACAGGTCCTATGGCTACACCTTC. It is translated as CASSPDRSYGYTF.